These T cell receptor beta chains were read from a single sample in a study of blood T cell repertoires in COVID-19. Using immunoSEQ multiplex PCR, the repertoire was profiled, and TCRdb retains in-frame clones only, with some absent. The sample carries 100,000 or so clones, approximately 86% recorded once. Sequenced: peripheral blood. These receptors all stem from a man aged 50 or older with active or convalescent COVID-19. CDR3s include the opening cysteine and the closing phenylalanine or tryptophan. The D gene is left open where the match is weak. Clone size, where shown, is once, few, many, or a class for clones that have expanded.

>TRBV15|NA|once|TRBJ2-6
CATSREISAGANVLTF
TGTGCCACCAGCAGAGAAATTTCGGCTGGGGCCAACGTCCTGACTTTC
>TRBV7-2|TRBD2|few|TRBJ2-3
CASSLFPSGGALDTQYF
TGTGCCAGCAGCCTCTTTCCTAGCGGGGGGGCCCTGGATACGCAGTATTTT
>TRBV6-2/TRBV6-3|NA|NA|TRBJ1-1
CASSYSIRANTEAFF
TGTGCCAGCAGTTACTCGATCCGAGCGAACACTGAAGCTTTCTTT
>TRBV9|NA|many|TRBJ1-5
CASSETDSNQPQHF
TGTGCCAGCAGCGAGACAGATAGCAATCAGCCCCAGCATTTT
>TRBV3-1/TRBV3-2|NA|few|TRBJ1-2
CASSQGHYYGYTF
TGTGCCAGCAGCCAAGGTCACTACTATGGCTACACCTTC
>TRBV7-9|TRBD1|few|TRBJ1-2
CASSLRGTGEGYTF
TGTGCCAGCAGCTTAAGAGGGACAGGGGAGGGCTACACCTTC
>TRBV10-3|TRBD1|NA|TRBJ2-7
CAIRRTGTSYEQYF
TGTGCCATCAGAAGGACAGGGACTTCCTACGAGCAGTACTTC
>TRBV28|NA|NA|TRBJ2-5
CASSLSGPRQETQYF
TGTGCCAGCAGTTTATCTGGCCCCCGACAAGAGACCCAGTACTTC
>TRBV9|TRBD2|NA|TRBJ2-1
CASSATSGGSSYNEQFF
TGTGCCAGCAGCGCGACTAGCGGGGGGAGCTCCTACAATGAGCAGTTCTTC
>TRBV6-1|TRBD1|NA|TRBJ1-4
CASSEMGQGNEKLFF
TGTGCCAGCAGTGAGATGGGACAGGGGAATGAAAAACTGTTTTTT
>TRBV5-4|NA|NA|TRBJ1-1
CASSFGGGRNTEAFF
TGTGCCAGCAGCTTCGGTGGAGGAAGGAACACTGAAGCTTTCTTT
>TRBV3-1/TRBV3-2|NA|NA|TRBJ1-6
CASSPTRDRGSPLHF
TGTGCCAGCAGCCCGACAAGAGACAGAGGTTCACCCCTCCACTTT
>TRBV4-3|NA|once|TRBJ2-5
CASSQESRGSRETQYF
TGCGCCAGCAGCCAAGAGAGTCGGGGGAGCAGGGAGACCCAGTACTTC
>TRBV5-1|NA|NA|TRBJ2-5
CASSSGQPQETQYF
TGCGCCAGCAGCTCGGGACAACCTCAAGAGACCCAGTACTTC
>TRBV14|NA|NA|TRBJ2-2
CASSQSTVTGELFF
TGTGCCAGCAGCCAGAGCACCGTCACCGGGGAGCTGTTTTTT
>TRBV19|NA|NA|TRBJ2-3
CASSIGGGPTRTDTQYF
TGTGCCAGTAGTATCGGCGGGGGCCCTACCCGCACAGATACGCAGTATTTT
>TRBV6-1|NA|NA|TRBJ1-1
CASSERGRDTEAFF
TGTGCCAGCAGTGAAAGGGGCAGGGACACTGAAGCTTTCTTT
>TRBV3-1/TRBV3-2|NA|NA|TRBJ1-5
CASSQSGQISNQPQHF
TGTGCCAGCAGCCAATCCGGACAGATTAGCAATCAGCCCCAGCATTTT
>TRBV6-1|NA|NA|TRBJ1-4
CASSEFQAATNEKLFF
TGTGCCAGCAGTGAATTTCAGGCAGCAACTAATGAAAAACTGTTTTTT
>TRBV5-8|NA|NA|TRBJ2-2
CASSSLLNLNTGELFF
TGTGCCAGCAGCTCACTACTCAATTTAAACACCGGGGAGCTGTTTTTT
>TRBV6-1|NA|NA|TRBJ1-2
CASSEAAGLTNYGYTF
TGTGCCAGCAGTGAAGCGGCAGGGCTCACTAACTATGGCTACACCTTC
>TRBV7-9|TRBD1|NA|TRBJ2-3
CASSSGTGGRTDTQYF
TGTGCCAGCAGCTCTGGGACAGGGGGCAGAACAGATACGCAGTATTTT
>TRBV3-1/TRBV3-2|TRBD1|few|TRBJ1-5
CASSRTGAGQPQHF
TGTGCCAGCAGTCGGACAGGCGCGGGACAGCCCCAGCATTTT
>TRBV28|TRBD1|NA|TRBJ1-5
CASSPTGSYSNQPQHF
TGTGCCAGCAGTCCGACAGGGTCGTATAGCAATCAGCCCCAGCATTTT
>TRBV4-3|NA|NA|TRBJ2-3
CASSQSERALDTQYF
TGCGCCAGCAGCCAATCAGAGCGGGCTTTGGATACGCAGTATTTT
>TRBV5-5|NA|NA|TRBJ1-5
CASSLDGLGADQPQHF
TGTGCCAGCAGCTTGGATGGCTTGGGGGCTGATCAGCCCCAGCATTTT
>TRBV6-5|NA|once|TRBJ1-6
CASNLEGWNSPLHF
TGTGCCAGCAACTTGGAGGGCTGGAATTCACCCCTCCACTTT
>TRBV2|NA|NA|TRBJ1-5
CASSEGTARSNQPQHF
TGTGCCAGCAGTGAAGGGACAGCACGTAGCAATCAGCCCCAGCATTTT
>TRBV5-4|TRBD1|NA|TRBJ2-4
CASTTTGAAKNIQYF
TGTGCCAGCACCACGACAGGGGCTGCCAAAAACATTCAGTACTTC
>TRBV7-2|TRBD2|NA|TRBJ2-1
CASSSGLAGGRGNEQFF
TGTGCCAGCAGCTCGGGACTAGCGGGGGGGCGTGGCAATGAGCAGTTCTTC
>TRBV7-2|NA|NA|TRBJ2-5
CASSLSRETQYF
TGTGCCAGCAGCTTGTCTAGGGAGACCCAGTACTTC
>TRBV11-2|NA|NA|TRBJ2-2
CASSSEFQRLNTGELFF
TGTGCCAGCAGCTCCGAATTCCAGCGCCTTAACACCGGGGAGCTGTTTTTT
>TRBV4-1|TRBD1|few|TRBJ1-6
CASSQEGTVGSPLHF
TGCGCCAGCAGCCAAGAAGGGACAGTGGGTTCACCCCTCCACTTT
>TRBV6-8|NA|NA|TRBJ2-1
CASNPGLADSYNEQFF
TGTGCCAGTAACCCCGGTTTAGCGGACTCCTACAATGAGCAGTTCTTC
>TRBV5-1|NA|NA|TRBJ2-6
CASSSTVSGANVLTF
TGCGCCAGCAGCTCTACAGTCTCTGGGGCCAACGTCCTGACTTTC
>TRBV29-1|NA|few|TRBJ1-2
CSVRGRDYGYTF
TGCAGCGTCCGAGGGAGAGACTATGGCTACACCTTC
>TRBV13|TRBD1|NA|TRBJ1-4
CASSIQTGTGNEKLFF
TGTGCCAGCAGCATACAAACCGGGACAGGGAATGAAAAACTGTTTTTT
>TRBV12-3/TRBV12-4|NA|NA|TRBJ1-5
CASSEQVNQPQHF
TGTGCCAGCAGCGAACAGGTAAATCAGCCCCAGCATTTT
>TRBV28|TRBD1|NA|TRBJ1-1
CASSQYRGNTEAFF
TGTGCCAGCAGTCAGTACAGGGGGAACACTGAAGCTTTCTTT
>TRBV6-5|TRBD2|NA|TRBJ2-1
CASSYTSGLYNEQFF
TGTGCCAGCAGTTATACTAGCGGACTCTACAATGAGCAGTTCTTC
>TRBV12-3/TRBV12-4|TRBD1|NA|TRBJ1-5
CASRGGSYQPQHF
TGTGCCAGCAGAGGGGGCTCTTATCAGCCCCAGCATTTT
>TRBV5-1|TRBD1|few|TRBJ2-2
CASTTGTGSNTGELFF
TGCGCCAGCACAACCGGGACAGGGAGTAACACCGGGGAGCTGTTTTTT
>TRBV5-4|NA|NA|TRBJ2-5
CASRATPAKETQYF
TGTGCCAGCAGAGCGACCCCGGCAAAGGAGACCCAGTACTTC
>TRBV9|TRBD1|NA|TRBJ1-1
CASSSPTGGTEAFF
TGTGCCAGCAGCTCACCTACAGGGGGCACTGAAGCTTTCTTT
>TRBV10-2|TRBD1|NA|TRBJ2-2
CASSEDRGVNTGELFF
TGCGCCAGCAGTGAGGACAGGGGGGTGAACACCGGGGAGCTGTTTTTT
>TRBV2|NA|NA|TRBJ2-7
CASRGPYEQYF
TGTGCCAGCAGGGGGCCCTACGAGCAGTACTTC
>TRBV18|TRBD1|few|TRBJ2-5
CASSQNRGPQETQYF
TGTGCCAGCTCACAGAACAGGGGGCCTCAGGAGACCCAGTACTTC
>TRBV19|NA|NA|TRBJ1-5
CASSIEAVRQPQHF
TGTGCCAGTAGTATAGAGGCAGTCCGTCAGCCCCAGCATTTT
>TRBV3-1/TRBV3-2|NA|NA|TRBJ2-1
CASSQGVGTNYNEQFF
TGTGCCAGCAGCCAAGGCGTAGGGACAAACTACAATGAGCAGTTCTTC
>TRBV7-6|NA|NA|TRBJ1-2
CASSRDFYGYTF
TGTGCCAGCAGCCGGGACTTCTATGGCTACACCTTC
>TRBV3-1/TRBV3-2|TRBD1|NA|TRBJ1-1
CASSQDRAGGNTEAFF
TGTGCCAGCAGCCAAGATAGGGCAGGGGGGAACACTGAAGCTTTCTTT